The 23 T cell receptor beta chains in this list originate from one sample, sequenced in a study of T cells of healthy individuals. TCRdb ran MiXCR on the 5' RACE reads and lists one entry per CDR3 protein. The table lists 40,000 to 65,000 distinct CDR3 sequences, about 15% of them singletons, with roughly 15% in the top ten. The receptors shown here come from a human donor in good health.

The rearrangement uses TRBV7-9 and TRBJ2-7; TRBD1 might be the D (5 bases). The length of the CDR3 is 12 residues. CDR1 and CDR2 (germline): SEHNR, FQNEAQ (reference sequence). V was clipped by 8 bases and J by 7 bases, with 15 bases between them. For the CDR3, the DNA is TGTGCCAGCTCCAGGGTAAGAGAAGAGCAGTACTTC. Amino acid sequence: CASSRVREEQYF.

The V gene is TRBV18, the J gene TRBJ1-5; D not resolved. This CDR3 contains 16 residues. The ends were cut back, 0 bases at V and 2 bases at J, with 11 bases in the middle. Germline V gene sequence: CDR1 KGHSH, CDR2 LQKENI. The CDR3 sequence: CASSPPAGSRNQPQHF. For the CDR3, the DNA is TGTGCCAGCTCACCACCGGCCGGGTCGCGCAATCAGCCCCAGCATTTT.

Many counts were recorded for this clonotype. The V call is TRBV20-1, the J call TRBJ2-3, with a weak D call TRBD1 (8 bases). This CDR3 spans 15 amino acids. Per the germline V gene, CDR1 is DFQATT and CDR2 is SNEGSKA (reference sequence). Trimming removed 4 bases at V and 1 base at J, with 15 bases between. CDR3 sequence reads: CSATNRGGGTDTQYF. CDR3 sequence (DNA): TGCAGTGCTACTAACAGGGGGGGAGGCACAGATACGCAGTATTTT.

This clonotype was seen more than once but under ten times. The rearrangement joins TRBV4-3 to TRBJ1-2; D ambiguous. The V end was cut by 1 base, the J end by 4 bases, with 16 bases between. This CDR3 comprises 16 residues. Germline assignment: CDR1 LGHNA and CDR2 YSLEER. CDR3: CASSQGLGTVSYGYTF. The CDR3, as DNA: TGCGCCAGCAGCCAAGGGCTCGGAACAGTCTCCTATGGCTACACCTTC.

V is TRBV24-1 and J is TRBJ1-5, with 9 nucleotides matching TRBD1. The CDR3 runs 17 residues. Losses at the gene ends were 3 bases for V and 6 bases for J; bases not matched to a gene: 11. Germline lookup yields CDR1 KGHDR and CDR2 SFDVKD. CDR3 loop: CATSDPGQGLYGQPQHF. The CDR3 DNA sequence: TGTGCCACCAGTGATCCGGGACAGGGTCTATATGGTCAGCCCCAGCATTTT.

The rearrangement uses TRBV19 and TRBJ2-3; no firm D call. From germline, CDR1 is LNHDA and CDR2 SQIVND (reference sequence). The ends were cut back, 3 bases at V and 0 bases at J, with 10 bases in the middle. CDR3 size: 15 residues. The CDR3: CASSIDGASTDTQYF. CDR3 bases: TGTGCCAGTAGTATTGACGGCGCTAGCACAGATACGCAGTATTTT.

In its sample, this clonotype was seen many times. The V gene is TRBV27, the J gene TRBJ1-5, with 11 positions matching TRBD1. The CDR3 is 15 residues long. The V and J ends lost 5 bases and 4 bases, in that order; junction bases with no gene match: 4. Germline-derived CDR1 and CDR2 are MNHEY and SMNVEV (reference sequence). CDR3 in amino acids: CASSRGTGGNQPQHF. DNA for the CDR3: TGTGCCAGCAGTCGCGGGACAGGGGGGAATCAGCCCCAGCATTTT.

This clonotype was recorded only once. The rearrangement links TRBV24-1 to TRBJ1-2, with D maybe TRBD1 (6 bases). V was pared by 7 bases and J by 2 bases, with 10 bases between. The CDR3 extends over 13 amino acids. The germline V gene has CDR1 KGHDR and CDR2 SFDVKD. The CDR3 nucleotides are TGTGCCACCAGGGGAGGACAGAACTATGGCTACACCTTC. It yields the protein CATRGGQNYGYTF.

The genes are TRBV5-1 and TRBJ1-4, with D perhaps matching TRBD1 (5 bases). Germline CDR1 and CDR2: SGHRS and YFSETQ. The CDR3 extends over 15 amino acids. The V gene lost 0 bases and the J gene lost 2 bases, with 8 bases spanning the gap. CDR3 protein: CASSLGRGTNEKLFF. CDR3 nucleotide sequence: TGCGCCAGCAGCTTGGGGAGGGGCACTAATGAAAAACTGTTTTTT.

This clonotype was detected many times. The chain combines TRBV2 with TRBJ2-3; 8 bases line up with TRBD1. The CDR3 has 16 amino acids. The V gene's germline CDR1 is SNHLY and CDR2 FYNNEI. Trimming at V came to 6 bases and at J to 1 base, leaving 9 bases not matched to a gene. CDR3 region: CASRKNRQGRTDTQYF. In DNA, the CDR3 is TGTGCCAGCAGAAAGAACCGACAGGGGCGCACAGATACGCAGTATTTT.

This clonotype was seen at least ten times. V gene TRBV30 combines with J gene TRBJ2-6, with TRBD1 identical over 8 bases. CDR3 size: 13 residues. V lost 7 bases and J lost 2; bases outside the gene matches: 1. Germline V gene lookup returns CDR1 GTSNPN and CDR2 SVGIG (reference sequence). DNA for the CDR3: TGTGCCTTACAGGGGGCTGGGGCCAACGTCCTGACTTTC. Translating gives CALQGAGANVLTF.

The CDR3 sequence: CASSPVGGVVTEQFF. The CDR3 region has the DNA TGTGCCAGCAGTCCAGTAGGGGGGGTGGTAACTGAGCAGTTCTTC. This chain uses TRBV6-1 with TRBJ2-1, with D possibly matching TRBD2 (7 bases). There are 15 residues in the CDR3. V was trimmed by 5 bases and J by 9 bases, leaving 20 bases between them. CDR1 is MNHNS, CDR2 SASEGT, per germline.

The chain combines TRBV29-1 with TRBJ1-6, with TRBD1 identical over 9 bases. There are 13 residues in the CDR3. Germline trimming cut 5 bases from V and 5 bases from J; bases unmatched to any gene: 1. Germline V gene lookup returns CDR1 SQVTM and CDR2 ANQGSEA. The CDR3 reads CSVRTGDNSPLHF. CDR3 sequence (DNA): TGCAGCGTTCGGACAGGGGATAATTCACCCCTCCACTTT.

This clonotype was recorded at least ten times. This chain's CDR3 is CASSQMGYEQYF. The DNA for the CDR3 is TGTGCCAGCAGTCAGATGGGCTACGAGCAGTACTTC. The chain has TRBV7-9 and TRBJ2-7; no clear D. Looked up from germline, CDR1 is SEHNR and CDR2 is FQNEAQ (reference sequence). This CDR3 is 12 amino acids long. V was pared by 6 bases and J by 3 bases, with 9 bases between.

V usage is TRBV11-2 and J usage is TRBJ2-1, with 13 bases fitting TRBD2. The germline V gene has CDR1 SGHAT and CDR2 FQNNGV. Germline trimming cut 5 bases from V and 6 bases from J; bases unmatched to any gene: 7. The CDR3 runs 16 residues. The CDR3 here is CASSGGLAGVGNEQFF. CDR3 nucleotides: TGTGCCAGCAGCGGAGGACTAGCGGGAGTAGGCAATGAGCAGTTCTTC.

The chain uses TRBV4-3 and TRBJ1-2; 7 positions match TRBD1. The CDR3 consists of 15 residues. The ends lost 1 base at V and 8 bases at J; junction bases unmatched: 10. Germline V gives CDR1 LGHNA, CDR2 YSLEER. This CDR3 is CASSQGHRGLDGYTF. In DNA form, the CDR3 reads TGCGCCAGCAGCCAAGGGCATAGGGGGCTCGACGGCTACACCTTC.

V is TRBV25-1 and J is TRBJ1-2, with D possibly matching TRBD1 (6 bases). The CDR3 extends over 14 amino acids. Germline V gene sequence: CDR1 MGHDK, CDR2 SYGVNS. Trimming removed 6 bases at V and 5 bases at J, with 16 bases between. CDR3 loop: CASRSTGRPYGYTF. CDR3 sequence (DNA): TGTGCCAGCAGAAGCACAGGGCGACCTTATGGCTACACCTTC.

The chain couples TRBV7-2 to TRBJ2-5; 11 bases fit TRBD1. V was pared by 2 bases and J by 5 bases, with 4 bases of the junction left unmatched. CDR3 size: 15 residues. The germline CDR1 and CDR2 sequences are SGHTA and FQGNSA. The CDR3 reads CASSLRTGGLETQYF. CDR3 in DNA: TGTGCCAGCAGCTTAAGGACAGGGGGCTTGGAGACCCAGTACTTC.

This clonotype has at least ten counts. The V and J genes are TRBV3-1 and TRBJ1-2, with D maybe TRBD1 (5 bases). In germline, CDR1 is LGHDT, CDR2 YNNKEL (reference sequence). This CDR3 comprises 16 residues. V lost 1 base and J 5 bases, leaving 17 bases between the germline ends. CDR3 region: CASSQVGQGMSYGYTF. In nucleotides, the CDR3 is TGTGCCAGCAGCCAAGTTGGTCAGGGAATGAGTTATGGCTACACCTTC. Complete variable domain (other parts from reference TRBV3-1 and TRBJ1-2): DTAVSQTPKYLVTQMGNDKSIKCEQNLGHDTMYWYKQDSKKFLKIMFSYNNKELIINETVPNRFSPKSPDKAHLNLHINSLELGDSAVYFCASSQVGQGMSYGYTFGSGTRLTVV.

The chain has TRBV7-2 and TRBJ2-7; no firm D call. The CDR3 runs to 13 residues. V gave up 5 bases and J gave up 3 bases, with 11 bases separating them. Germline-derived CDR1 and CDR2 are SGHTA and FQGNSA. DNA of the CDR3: TGTGCCAGCAGCCTAACACGGAGCTACGAGCAGTACTTC. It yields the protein CASSLTRSYEQYF.

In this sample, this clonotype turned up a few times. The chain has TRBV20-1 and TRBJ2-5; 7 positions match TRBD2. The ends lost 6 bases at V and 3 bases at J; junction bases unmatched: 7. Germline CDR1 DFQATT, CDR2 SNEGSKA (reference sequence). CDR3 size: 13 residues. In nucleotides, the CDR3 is TGCAGTGCCAGGTGGCTAGCGGAAGAGACCCAGTACTTC. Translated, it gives CSARWLAEETQYF.

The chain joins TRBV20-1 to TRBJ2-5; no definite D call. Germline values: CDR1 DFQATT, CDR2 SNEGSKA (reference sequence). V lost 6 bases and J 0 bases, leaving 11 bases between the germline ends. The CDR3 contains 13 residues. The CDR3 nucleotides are TGCAGTGCCAGACCTGGATACCAAGAGACCCAGTACTTC. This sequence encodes CSARPGYQETQYF.

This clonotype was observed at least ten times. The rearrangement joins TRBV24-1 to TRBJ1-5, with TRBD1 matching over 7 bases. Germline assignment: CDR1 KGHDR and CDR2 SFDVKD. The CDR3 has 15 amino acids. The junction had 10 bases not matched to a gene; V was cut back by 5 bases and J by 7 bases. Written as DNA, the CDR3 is TGTGCCACCAGTGGAGCCGCAGGGGGTGAGCAGCCCCAGCATTTT. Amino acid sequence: CATSGAAGGEQPQHF.